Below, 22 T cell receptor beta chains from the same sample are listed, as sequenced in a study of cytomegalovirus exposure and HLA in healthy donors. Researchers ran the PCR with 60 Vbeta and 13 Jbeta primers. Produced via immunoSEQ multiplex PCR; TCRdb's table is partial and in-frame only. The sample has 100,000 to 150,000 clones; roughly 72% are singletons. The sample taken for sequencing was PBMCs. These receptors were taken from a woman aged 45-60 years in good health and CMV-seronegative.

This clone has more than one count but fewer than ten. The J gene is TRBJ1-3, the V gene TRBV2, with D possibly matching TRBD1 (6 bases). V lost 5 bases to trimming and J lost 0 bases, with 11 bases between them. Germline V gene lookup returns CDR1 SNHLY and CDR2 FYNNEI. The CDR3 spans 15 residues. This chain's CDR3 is CASSSDRSSGNTIYF. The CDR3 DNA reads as TGTGCCAGCAGTTCCGACAGGTCCTCTGGAAACACCATATATTTT.

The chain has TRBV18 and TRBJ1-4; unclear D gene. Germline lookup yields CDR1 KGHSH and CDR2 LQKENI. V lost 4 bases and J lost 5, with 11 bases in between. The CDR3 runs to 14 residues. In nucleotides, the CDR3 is TGTGCCAGCTCACTACGCAGCGCCAATGAAAAACTGTTTTTT. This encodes CASSLRSANEKLFF. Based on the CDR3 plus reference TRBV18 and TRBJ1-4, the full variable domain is NAGVMQNPRHLVRRRGQEARLRCSPMKGHSHVYWYRQLPEEGLKFMVYLQKENIIDESGMPKERFSAEFPKEGPSILRIQQVVRGDSAAYFCASSLRSANEKLFFGSGTQLSVL.

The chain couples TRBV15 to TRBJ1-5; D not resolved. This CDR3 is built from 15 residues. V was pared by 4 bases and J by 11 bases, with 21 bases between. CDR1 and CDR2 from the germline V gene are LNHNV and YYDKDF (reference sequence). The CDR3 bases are TGTGCCACCAGCAACCAATTAAGGACGCACGGGGCCCAGCATTTT. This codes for CATSNQLRTHGAQHF.

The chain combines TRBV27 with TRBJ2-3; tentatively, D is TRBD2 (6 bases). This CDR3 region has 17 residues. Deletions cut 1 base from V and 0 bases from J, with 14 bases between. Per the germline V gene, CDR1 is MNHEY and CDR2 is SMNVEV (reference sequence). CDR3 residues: CASSLWGTSISTDTQYF. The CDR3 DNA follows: TGTGCCAGCAGTTTATGGGGGACTTCCATTAGCACAGATACGCAGTATTTT.

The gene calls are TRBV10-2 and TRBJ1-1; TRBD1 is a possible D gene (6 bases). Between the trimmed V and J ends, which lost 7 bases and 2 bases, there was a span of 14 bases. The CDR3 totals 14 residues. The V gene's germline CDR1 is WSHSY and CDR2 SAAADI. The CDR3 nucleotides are TGCGCCAGCAAGGGGGGGGCTGGAAACACTGAAGCTTTCTTT. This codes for CASKGGAGNTEAFF.

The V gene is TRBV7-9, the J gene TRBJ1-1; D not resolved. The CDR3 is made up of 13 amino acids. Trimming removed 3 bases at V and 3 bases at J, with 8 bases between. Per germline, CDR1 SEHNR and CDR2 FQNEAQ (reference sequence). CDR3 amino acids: CASSFPGYTEAFF. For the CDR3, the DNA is TGTGCCAGCAGCTTTCCCGGGTACACTGAAGCTTTCTTT.

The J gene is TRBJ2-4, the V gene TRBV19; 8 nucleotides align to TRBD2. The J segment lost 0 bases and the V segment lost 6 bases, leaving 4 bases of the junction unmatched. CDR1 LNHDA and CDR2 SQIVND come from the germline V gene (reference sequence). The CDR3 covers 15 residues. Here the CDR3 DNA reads TGTGCCAGTAGATCGGGAGGGTTAGCCAAAAACATTCAGTACTTC. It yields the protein CASRSGGLAKNIQYF.

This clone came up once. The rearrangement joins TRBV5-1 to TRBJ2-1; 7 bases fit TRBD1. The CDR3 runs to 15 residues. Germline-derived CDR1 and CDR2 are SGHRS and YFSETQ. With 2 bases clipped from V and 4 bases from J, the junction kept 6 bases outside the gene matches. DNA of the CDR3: TGCGCCAGCAGCTTAAACAGGGGTGGATACAATGAGCAGTTCTTC. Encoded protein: CASSLNRGGYNEQFF.

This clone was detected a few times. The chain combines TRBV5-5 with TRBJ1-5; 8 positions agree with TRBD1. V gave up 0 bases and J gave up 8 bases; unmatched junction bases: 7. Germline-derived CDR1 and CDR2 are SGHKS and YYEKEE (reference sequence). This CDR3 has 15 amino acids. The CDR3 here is CASSLAYRGMEPQHF. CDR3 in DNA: TGTGCCAGCAGCTTGGCCTACAGGGGGATGGAGCCCCAGCATTTT.

As DNA, the CDR3 is TGTGCCAGCAGTTTAGGACAGATTAACTATGGCTACACCTTC. Amino acids: CASSLGQINYGYTF. V and J are TRBV28 and TRBJ1-2; maybe TRBD1 (6 bases). The length of the CDR3 is 14 residues. Trimming left V 2 bases short and J 1 base short, with 8 bases between. Germline CDR1 MDHEN, CDR2 SYDVKM.

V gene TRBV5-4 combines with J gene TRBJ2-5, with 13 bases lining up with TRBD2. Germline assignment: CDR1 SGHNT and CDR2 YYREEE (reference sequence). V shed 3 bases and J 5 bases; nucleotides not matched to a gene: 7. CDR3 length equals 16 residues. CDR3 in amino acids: CASSSRTSGSVETQYF. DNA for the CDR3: TGTGCCAGCAGCTCAAGGACTAGCGGGAGTGTCGAGACCCAGTACTTC.

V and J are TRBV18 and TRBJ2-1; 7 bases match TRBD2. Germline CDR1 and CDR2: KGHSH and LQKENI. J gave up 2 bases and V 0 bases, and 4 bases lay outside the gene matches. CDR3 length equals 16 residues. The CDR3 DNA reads TGTGCCAGCTCACCACCGGCGGGAGTTACCTACAATGAGCAGTTCTTC. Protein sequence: CASSPPAGVTYNEQFF.

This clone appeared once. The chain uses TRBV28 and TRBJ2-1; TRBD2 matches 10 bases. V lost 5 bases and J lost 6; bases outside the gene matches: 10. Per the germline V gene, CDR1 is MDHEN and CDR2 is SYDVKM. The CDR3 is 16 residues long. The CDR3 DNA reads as TGTGCCAGCAGTCCCGGAGGGAGCGGGAGGGGCAATGAGCAGTTCTTC. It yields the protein CASSPGGSGRGNEQFF. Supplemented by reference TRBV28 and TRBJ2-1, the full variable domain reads DVKVTQSSRYLVKRTGEKVFLECVQDMDHENMFWYRQDPGLGLRLIYFSYDVKMKEKGDIPEGYSVSREKKERFSLILESASTNQTSMYLCASSPGGSGRGNEQFFGPGTRLTVL.

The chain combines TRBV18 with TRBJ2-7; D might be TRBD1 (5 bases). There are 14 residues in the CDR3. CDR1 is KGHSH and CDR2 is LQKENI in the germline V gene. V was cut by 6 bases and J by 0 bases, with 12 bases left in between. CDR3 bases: TGTGCCAGCTCGCCGACAGATAGCTCCTACGAGCAGTACGTC. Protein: CASSPTDSSYEQYV.

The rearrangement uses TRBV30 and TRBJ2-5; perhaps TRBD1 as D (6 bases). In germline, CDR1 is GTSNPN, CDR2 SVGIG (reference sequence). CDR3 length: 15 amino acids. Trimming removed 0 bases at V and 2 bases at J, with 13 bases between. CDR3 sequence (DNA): TGTGCCTGGAGTGTTGGCAGGGGCCGGCAAGAGACCCAGTACTTC. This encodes CAWSVGRGRQETQYF.

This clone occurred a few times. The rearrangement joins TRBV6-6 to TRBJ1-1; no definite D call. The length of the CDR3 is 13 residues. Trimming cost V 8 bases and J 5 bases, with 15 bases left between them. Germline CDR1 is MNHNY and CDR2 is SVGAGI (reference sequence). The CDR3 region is CASSGSRWTEAFF. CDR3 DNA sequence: TGTGCCAGCTCTGGGTCGAGGTGGACTGAAGCTTTCTTT.

As DNA, the CDR3 is TGTGCCAGCAGCCCTACAGGGGGAGTGGATCAGCCCCAGCATTTT. Translated, it gives CASSPTGGVDQPQHF. The V gene is TRBV5-5, the J gene TRBJ1-5, with 8 bases identical to TRBD1. V lost 4 bases, J lost 5 bases, and 8 bases stayed unmatched. The CDR3 extends over 15 amino acids. Per germline, CDR1 SGHKS and CDR2 YYEKEE (reference sequence).

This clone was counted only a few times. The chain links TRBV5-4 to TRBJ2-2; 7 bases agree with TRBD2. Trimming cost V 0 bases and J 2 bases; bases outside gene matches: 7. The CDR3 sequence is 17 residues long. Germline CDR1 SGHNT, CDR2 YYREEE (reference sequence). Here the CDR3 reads CASSLGSSGVNTGELFF. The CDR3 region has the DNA TGTGCCAGCAGCTTGGGGTCCAGCGGGGTAAACACCGGGGAGCTGTTTTTT.

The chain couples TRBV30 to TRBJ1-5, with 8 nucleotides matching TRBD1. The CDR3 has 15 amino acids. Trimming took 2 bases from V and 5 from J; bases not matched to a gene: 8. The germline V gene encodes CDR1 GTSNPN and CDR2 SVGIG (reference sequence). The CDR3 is CAWSLLDREDQPQHF. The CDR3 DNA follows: TGTGCCTGGAGTCTCCTGGACAGGGAGGATCAGCCCCAGCATTTT.

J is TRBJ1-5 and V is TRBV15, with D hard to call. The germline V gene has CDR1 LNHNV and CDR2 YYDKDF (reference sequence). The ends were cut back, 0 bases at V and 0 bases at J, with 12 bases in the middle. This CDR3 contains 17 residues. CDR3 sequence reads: CATSRDYGGYSNQPQHF. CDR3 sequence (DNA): TGTGCCACCAGCAGAGATTATGGAGGTTATAGCAATCAGCCCCAGCATTTT.

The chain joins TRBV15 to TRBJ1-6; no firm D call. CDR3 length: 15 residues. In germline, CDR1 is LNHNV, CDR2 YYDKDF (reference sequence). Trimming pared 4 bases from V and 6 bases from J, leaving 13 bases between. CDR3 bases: TGTGCCACCAGCACTTCCCACAGCCTTAATTCACCCCTCCACTTT. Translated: CATSTSHSLNSPLHF.

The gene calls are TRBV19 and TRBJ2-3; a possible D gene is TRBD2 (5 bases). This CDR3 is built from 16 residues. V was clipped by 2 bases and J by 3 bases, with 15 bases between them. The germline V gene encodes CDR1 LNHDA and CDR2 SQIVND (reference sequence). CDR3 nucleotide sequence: TGTGCCAGTAGTATAACGAGGGATGCTGTTACAGATACGCAGTATTTT. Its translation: CASSITRDAVTDTQYF.